The next 10 T cell receptor beta chains were all read from a single sample in a study of vaccination effects on CD4 cells after COVID-19. Their recognized antigens are unknown. Sequencing was performed with immunoSEQ multiplex PCR; in TCRdb, only in-frame clones are kept and a portion is missing. The sample includes under 80,000 clones, about 74% of them seen just once. Before sequencing took place, the ViraFEST assay used viral peptide pools to expand antigen-specific CD4+ T cells. Following a 10-day culture, CD4+ T cells were purified. The sample was CD4+ T cells from PBMCs cultured with HCoV-229E spike peptides, taken before COVID-19 vaccination. The origin of the receptors is a human donor who received a COVID-19 vaccine.

The gene calls are TRBV28 and TRBJ2-5; 8 nucleotides align to TRBD1. The germline V gene encodes CDR1 MDHEN and CDR2 SYDVKM. The CDR3 has 15 amino acids. With V trimmed by 4 bases and J by 2 bases, 6 bases remained unmatched. The DNA for the CDR3 is TGTGCCAGCAGTTCCGGACAGGGTAGGCAAGAGACCCAGTACTTC. Translation gives CASSSGQGRQETQYF.

The chain recombines TRBV5-4 with TRBJ1-2, with 10 bases fitting TRBD1. J gave up 5 bases and V 1 base, and 5 bases lay outside the gene matches. Germline V gene data show CDR1 as SGHNT and CDR2 as YYREEE (reference sequence). This CDR3 has 15 amino acids. CDR3 DNA: TGTGCCAGCAGCTTGACGGGACAGGGGTTGTATGGCTACACCTTC. Amino acid sequence: CASSLTGQGLYGYTF.

The V call is TRBV30, the J call TRBJ2-5, with 8 bases aligning to TRBD2. CDR1 is GTSNPN, CDR2 SVGIG, per germline (reference sequence). With 2 bases clipped from V and 5 bases from J, the junction kept 7 bases outside the gene matches. The CDR3 length is 14 residues. The CDR3 is CAWSPGLVKETQYF. In DNA, the CDR3 is TGTGCCTGGAGTCCGGGACTAGTGAAGGAGACCCAGTACTTC.

The chain carries TRBV11-1 and TRBJ2-7, with D possibly being TRBD2 (5 bases). With 2 bases removed from V and 3 bases from J, the gap between germline ends came to 8 bases. Germline V gene data show CDR1 as SGHAT and CDR2 as FQDESV (reference sequence). There are 13 residues in the CDR3. The DNA of the CDR3 is TGTGCCAGCAGCTTAAGTGAGGGCTACGAGCAGTACGTC. Protein product: CASSLSEGYEQYV.

This clone occurred a few times. As DNA, the CDR3 is TGCGCCAGCAGCTTGGGAGGGAATGGAAACACCATATATTTT. Encoded protein: CASSLGGNGNTIYF. The genes are TRBV5-1 and TRBJ1-3; unclear D gene. This CDR3 region has 14 residues. Trimming removed 0 bases from V and 3 bases from J, with 7 bases in between. Germline V gives CDR1 SGHRS, CDR2 YFSETQ.

This clone was seen only a few times. This chain links TRBV7-8 with TRBJ2-7, with D possibly matching TRBD1 (6 bases). V shed 5 bases and J shed 7 bases, with 9 bases lying between them. CDR1 is SGHVS, CDR2 FQNEAQ, per germline. This CDR3 comprises 11 residues. CDR3 protein: CASSAGQEQYV. CDR3 coding DNA: TGTGCCAGCAGCGCCGGACAGGAGCAGTACGTC.

V is TRBV5-8 and J is TRBJ1-1; no definite D call. The germline V and J ends were trimmed by 5 bases and 4 bases, with 12 bases remaining between them. This CDR3 region has 13 residues. The germline V gene encodes CDR1 SGHTS and CDR2 YDEGEE. The CDR3 loop reads CASRSETGTEAFF. DNA for the CDR3: TGTGCCAGCAGATCTGAAACCGGCACTGAAGCTTTCTTT.

This clone turned up a few times. The chain couples TRBV18 to TRBJ2-7, with D possibly being TRBD1 (7 bases). Germline lookup yields CDR1 KGHSH and CDR2 LQKENI. There are 15 residues in the CDR3. V shed 3 bases and J shed 1 base, with 13 bases lying between them. This CDR3 reads CASSPGGDRSYEQYV. The CDR3 DNA reads as TGTGCCAGCTCACCCGGCGGGGACAGATCCTACGAGCAGTACGTC.

The CDR3 DNA sequence: TGTGCCAGCAGCTTATTAGGGGTCGGGGGATACAATGAGCAGTTCTTC. Translated, it gives CASSLLGVGGYNEQFF. The chain carries TRBV7-2 and TRBJ2-1, with D possibly TRBD2 on 6 matching bases. The CDR3 contains 16 residues. Trimming took 2 bases from V and 4 from J, leaving 15 bases between them. Germline V gene sequence: CDR1 SGHTA, CDR2 FQGNSA.

The V and J genes are TRBV7-3 and TRBJ2-2; D is perhaps TRBD2 (6 bases). CDR1 and CDR2 from the germline V gene are SGHTA and FQGTGA. V lost 2 bases and J 2 bases, leaving 9 bases between the germline ends. The CDR3 runs to 15 residues. The CDR3 DNA reads TGTGCCAGCAGCTTAGCAGGGACTAACACCGGGGAGCTGTTTTTT. This sequence encodes CASSLAGTNTGELFF. Full variable domain (rest looked up from reference TRBV7-3 and TRBJ2-2): GAGVSQTPSNKVTEKGKYVELRCDPISGHTALYWYRQSLGQGPEFLIYFQGTGAADDSGLPNDRFFAVRPEGSVSTLKIQRTERGDSAVYLCASSLAGTNTGELFFGEGSRLTVL.